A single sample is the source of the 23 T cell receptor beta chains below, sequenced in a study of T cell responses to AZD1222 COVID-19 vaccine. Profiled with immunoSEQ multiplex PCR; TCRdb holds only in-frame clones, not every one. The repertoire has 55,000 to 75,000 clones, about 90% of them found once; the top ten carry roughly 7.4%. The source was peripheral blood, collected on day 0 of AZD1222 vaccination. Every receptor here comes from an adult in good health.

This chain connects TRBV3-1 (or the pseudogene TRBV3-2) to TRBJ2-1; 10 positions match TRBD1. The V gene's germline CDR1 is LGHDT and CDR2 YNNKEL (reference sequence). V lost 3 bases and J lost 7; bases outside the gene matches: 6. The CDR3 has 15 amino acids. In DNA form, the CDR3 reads TGTGCCAGCAGCCACCTAGGACAGGGGGGGAATGAGCAGTTCTTC. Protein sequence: CASSHLGQGGNEQFF.

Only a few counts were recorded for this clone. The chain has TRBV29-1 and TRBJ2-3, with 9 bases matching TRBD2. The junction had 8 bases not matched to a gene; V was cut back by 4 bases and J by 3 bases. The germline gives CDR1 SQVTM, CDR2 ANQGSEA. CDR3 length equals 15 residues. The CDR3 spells CSVGKREVGTDTQYF. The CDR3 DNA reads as TGCAGCGTTGGGAAGCGGGAGGTGGGTACAGATACGCAGTATTTT.

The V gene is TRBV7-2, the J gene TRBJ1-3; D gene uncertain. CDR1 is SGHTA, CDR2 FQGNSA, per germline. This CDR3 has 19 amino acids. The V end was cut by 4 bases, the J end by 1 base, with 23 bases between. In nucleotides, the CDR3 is TGTGCCAGCAGCTCCTCCGTTGAGGGCAGACGAATTTCTGGAAACACCATATATTTT. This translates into CASSSSVEGRRISGNTIYF.

CDR3 DNA: TGCAGTGCTAGTGGTGGTGGATTTGGAGCTAACTATGGCTACACCTTC. It translates to CSASGGGFGANYGYTF. The V gene is TRBV20-1, the J gene TRBJ1-2; D is uncertain. The CDR3 runs to 16 residues. Germline V CDR1 and CDR2: DFQATT, SNEGSKA (reference sequence). The V end lost 3 bases, the J end lost 0 bases, and 17 bases lay between the germline ends.

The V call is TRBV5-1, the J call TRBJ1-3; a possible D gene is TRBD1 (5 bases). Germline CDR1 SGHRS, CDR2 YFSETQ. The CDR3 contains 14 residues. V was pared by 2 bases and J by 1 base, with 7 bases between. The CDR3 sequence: CASSFQGSGNTIYF. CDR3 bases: TGCGCCAGCAGCTTTCAGGGTTCTGGAAACACCATATATTTT.

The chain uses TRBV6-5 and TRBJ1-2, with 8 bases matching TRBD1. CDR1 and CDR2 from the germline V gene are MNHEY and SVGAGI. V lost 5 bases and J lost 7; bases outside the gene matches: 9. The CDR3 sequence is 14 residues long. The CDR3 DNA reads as TGTGCCAGCAGTCGGACAGGGCGGGAGGTTGGCTACACCTTC. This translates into CASSRTGREVGYTF.

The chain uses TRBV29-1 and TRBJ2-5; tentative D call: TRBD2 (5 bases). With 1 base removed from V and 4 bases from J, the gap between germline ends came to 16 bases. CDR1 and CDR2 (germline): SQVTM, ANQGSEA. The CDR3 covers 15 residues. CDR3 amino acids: CSVEGGPGLGETQYF. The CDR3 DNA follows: TGCAGCGTTGAAGGAGGGCCCGGGCTGGGAGAGACCCAGTACTTC.

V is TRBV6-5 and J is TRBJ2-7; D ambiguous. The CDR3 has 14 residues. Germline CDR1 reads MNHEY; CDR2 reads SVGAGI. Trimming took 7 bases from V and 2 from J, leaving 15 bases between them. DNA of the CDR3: TGTGCCAGCAAAGATCTGGGCCTTACCTACGAGCAGTACTTC. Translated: CASKDLGLTYEQYF.

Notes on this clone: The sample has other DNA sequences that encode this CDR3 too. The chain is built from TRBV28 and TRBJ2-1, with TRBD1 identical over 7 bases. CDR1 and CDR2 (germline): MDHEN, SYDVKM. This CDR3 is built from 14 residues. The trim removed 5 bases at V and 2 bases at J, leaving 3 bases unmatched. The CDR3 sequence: CASSLRGTYNEQFF. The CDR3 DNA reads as TGTGCCAGCAGTCTCAGGGGGACCTACAATGAGCAGTTCTTC.

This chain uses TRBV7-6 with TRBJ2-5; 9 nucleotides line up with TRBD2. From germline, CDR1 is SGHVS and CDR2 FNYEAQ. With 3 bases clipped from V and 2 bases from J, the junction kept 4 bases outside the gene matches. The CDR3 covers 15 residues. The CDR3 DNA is TGTGCCAGCAGCTTCGCGGGAGGGACGCAAGAGACCCAGTACTTC. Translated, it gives CASSFAGGTQETQYF.

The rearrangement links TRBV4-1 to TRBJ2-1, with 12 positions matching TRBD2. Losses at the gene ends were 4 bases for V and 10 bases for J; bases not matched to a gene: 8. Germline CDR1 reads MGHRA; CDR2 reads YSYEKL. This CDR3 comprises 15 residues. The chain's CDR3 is CASSLSGTSGLEQFF. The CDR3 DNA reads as TGCGCCAGCAGCCTCAGCGGGACTAGCGGGTTGGAGCAGTTCTTC.

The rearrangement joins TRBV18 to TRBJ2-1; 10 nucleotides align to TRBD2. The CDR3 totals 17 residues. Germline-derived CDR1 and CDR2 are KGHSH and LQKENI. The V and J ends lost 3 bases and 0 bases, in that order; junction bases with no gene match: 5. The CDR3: CASSPFSGRSSYNEQFF. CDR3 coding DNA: TGTGCCAGCTCACCTTTTAGCGGGAGGAGCTCCTACAATGAGCAGTTCTTC.

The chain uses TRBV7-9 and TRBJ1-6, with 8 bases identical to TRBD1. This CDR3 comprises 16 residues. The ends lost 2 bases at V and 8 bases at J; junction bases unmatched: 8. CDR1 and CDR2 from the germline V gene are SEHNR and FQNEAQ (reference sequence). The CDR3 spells CASSLSLDRDYSPLHF. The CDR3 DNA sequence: TGTGCCAGCAGCTTATCCCTGGACAGGGATTATTCACCCCTCCACTTT.

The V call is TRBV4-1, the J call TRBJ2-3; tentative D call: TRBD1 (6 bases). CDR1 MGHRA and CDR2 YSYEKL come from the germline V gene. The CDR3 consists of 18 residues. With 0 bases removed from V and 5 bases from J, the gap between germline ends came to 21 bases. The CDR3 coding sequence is TGCGCCAGCAGCCAAGAAGCGAGGCGGCAGGGGATCGGAGATACGCAGTATTTT. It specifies CASSQEARRQGIGDTQYF.

CDR3 loop: CASSPHQTGGTEAFF. In nucleotides, the CDR3 is TGTGCCAGCAGTCCCCACCAAACAGGGGGAACTGAAGCTTTCTTT. The gene calls are TRBV28 and TRBJ1-1, with TRBD1 identical over 8 bases. This CDR3 has 15 amino acids. Trimming removed 5 bases from V and 5 bases from J; junction bases left unmatched: 10. Germline V gene data show CDR1 as MDHEN and CDR2 as SYDVKM.

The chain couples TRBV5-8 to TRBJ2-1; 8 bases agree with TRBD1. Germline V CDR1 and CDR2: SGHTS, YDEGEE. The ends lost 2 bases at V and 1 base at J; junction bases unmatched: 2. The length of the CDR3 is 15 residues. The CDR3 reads CASSFQGASYNEQFF. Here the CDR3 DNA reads TGTGCCAGCAGCTTTCAGGGGGCTTCCTACAATGAGCAGTTCTTC.

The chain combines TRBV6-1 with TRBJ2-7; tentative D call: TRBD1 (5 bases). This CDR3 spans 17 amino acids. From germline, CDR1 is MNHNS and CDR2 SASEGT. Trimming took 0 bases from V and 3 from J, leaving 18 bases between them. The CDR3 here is CASSEAKGRQGIYEQYF. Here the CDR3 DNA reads TGTGCCAGCAGTGAAGCCAAAGGTCGCCAGGGAATCTACGAGCAGTACTTC.

CDR3 coding DNA: TGCAGCGTTGCGGGAGTTGAGACCCAGTACTTC. This sequence encodes CSVAGVETQYF. The J gene is TRBJ2-5, the V gene TRBV29-1, with D possibly matching TRBD2 (6 bases). The CDR3 contains 11 residues. CDR1 is SQVTM and CDR2 is ANQGSEA in the germline V gene. Trimming removed 4 bases from V and 5 bases from J, with 8 bases in between.

Written as DNA, the CDR3 is TGTGCCAGCAGTTTAATGGGATATGGCTACACCTTC. Translated, it gives CASSLMGYGYTF. The chain uses TRBV28 and TRBJ1-2; D call uncertain. This CDR3 is 12 amino acids long. Germline CDR1 reads MDHEN; CDR2 reads SYDVKM. V lost 2 bases and J lost 5, with 6 bases in between.

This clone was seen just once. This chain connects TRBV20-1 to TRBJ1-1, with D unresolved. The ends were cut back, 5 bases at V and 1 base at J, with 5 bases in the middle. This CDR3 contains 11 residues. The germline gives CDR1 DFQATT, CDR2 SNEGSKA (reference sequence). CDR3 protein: CSAPTNTEAFF. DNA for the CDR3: TGCAGTGCTCCGACGAACACTGAAGCTTTCTTT.

The CDR3 region is CASSQDQGAGYGYTF. CDR3 bases: TGTGCCAGCAGCCAAGATCAGGGGGCGGGCTATGGCTACACCTTC. The chain links TRBV4-2 to TRBJ1-2, with TRBD1 matching 8 bases. Germline CDR1 reads LGHNA; CDR2 reads YNFKEQ. The CDR3 contains 15 residues. V lost 0 bases and J lost 4; bases outside the gene matches: 4.

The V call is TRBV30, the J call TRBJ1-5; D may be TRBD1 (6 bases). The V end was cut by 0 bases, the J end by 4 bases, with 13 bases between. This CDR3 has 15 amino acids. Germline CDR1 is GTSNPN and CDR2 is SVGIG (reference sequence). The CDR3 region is CAWSVPDRRNQPQHF. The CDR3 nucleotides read TGTGCCTGGAGTGTACCCGACAGGAGGAATCAGCCCCAGCATTTT.

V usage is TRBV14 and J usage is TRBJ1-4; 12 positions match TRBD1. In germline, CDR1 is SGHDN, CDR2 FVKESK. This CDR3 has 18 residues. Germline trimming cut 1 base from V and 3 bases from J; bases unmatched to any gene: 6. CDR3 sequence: CASSQGDRGRRANEKLFF. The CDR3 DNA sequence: TGTGCCAGCAGCCAAGGGGACAGGGGGCGAAGAGCTAATGAAAAACTGTTTTTT.